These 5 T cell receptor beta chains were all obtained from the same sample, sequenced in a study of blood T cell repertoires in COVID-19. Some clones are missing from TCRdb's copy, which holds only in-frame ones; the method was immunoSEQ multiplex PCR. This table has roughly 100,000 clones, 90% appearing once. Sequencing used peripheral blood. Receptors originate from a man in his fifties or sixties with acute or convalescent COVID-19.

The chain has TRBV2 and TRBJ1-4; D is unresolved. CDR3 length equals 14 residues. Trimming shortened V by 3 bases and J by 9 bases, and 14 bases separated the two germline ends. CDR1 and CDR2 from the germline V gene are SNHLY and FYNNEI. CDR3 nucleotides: TGTGCCAGCAGTGAGAGGTCAAAAGCGCAAAAACTGTTTTTT. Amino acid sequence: CASSERSKAQKLFF.

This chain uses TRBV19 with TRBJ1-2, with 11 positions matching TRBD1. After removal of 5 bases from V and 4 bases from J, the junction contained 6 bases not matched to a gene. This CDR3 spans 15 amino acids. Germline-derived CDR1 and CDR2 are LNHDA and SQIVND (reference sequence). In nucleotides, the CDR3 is TGTGCCAGTAGTCCGGGACAGGGGGACCGCTATGGCTACACCTTC. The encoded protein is CASSPGQGDRYGYTF. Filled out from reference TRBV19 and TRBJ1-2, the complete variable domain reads DGGITQSPKYLFRKEGQNVTLSCEQNLNHDAMYWYRQDPGQGLRLIYYSQIVNDFQKGDIAEGYSVSREKKESFPLTVTSAQKNPTAFYLCASSPGQGDRYGYTFGSGTRLTVV.

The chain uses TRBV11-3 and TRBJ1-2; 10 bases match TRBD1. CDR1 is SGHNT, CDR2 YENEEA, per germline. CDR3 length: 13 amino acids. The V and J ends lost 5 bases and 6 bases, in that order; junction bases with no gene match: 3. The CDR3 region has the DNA TGTGCCAGCAGCATCGGGACAGGGGATGGCTACACCTTC. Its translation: CASSIGTGDGYTF.

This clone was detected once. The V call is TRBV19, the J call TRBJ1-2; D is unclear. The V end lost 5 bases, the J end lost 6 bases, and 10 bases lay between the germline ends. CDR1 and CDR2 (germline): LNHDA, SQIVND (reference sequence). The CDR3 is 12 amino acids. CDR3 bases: TGTGCCAGTAGTCCCGGGGAACATGGCTACACCTTC. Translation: CASSPGEHGYTF.

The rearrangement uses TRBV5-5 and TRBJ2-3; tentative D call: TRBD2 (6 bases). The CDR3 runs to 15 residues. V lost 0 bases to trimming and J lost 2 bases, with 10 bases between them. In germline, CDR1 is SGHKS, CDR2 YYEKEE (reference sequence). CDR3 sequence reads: CASSLGLAPTDTQYF. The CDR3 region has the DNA TGTGCCAGCAGCTTGGGGCTAGCGCCCACAGATACGCAGTATTTT.